The 20 T cell receptor beta chains below all came from one sample that was sequenced in a study of blood T cell repertoires in COVID-19. Data came from immunoSEQ multiplex PCR; TCRdb stores just in-frame clones and leaves some out. The table lists about 290,000 clones, under 90% of them singletons. Sequenced input: peripheral blood. These receptors came from a woman under 40 with COVID-19, enrolled during active disease.

The CDR3 here is CASSYPGQGTEQYF. CDR3 coding DNA: TGTGCCAGCAGTTACCCGGGACAGGGGACCGAGCAGTACTTC. The chain combines TRBV6-5 with TRBJ2-7; 10 bases are shared with TRBD1. In germline, CDR1 is MNHEY, CDR2 SVGAGI. CDR3 size: 14 residues. V dropped 2 bases and J dropped 6; count of bases not matched to a gene: 4.

The gene calls are TRBV5-1 and TRBJ2-3; 9 bases are shared with TRBD2. V lost 9 bases and J lost 2; bases outside the gene matches: 7. In germline, CDR1 is SGHRS, CDR2 YFSETQ. The CDR3 extends over 14 amino acids. This CDR3 reads CATAGGGDTDTQYF. The CDR3 DNA reads as TGCGCCACCGCGGGGGGGGGCGACACAGATACGCAGTATTTT.

The chain carries TRBV9 and TRBJ2-4, with D possibly TRBD1 on 5 matching bases. V gave up 3 bases and J gave up 8 bases, with 12 bases separating them. The CDR3 runs 13 residues. The germline CDR1 and CDR2 sequences are SGDLS and YYNGEE. This CDR3 reads CASSEGIQDIQYF. The CDR3 coding sequence is TGTGCCAGCAGCGAGGGGATTCAGGACATTCAGTACTTC.

In the case of this clone: A junction end diverges from the germline sequence, so it may reflect a read error. The chain employs TRBV7-7 and TRBJ2-3; possibly TRBD2 for D (7 bases). Germline lookup yields CDR1 SSHAT and CDR2 FNYEAQ (reference sequence). The CDR3 totals 15 residues. CDR3 residues: CASSLGRGATDTQYF. The DNA for the CDR3 is TGTGCCAGCAGTTTAGGTCGGGGGGCTACAGATACGCAGTATTTT.

This sequence joins TRBV7-9 and TRBJ1-3; a possible D gene is TRBD1 (5 bases). CDR1 SEHNR and CDR2 FQNEAQ come from the germline V gene (reference sequence). The V end was cut by 5 bases, the J end by 1 base, with 18 bases between. This CDR3 spans 17 amino acids. CDR3 DNA sequence: TGTGCCAGCAGCCTAAGACAGCTCAAAGGGTCTGGAAACACCATATATTTT. This encodes CASSLRQLKGSGNTIYF.

V is TRBV30 and J is TRBJ1-6; the D gene is possibly TRBD1 (5 bases). The CDR3 length is 15 residues. Germline V gene sequence: CDR1 GTSNPN, CDR2 SVGIG (reference sequence). V lost 3 bases and J lost 6, with 15 bases in between. The CDR3: CAWSHRGTANSPLHF. Here the CDR3 DNA reads TGTGCCTGGAGCCATCGGGGGACCGCTAATTCACCCCTCCACTTT. Combining the CDR3 with reference TRBV30 and TRBJ1-6 gives the whole variable domain SQTIHQWPATLVQPVGSPLSLECTVEGTSNPNLYWYRQAAGRGLQLLFYSVGIGQISSEVPQNLSASRPQDRQFILSSKKLLLSDSGFYLCAWSHRGTANSPLHFGNGTRLTVT.

The CDR3 DNA follows: TGTGCCAGCTCACCCTGGGGGCATAGCTCCTACAATGAGCAGTTCTTC. Protein product: CASSPWGHSSYNEQFF. The chain is built from TRBV18 and TRBJ2-1; D may be TRBD1 (6 bases). The length of the CDR3 is 16 residues. Germline V lookup: CDR1 KGHSH, CDR2 LQKENI. Trimming left V 3 bases short and J 0 bases short, with 12 bases between.

J is TRBJ2-7 and V is TRBV12-5, with TRBD1 matching over 7 bases. V was clipped by 6 bases and J by 5 bases; unmatched bases: 7. This CDR3 is 13 amino acids long. Germline V gene sequence: CDR1 LGHNT, CDR2 FRNRAP. The CDR3 loop is CASGLTDRDEQYF. The CDR3 DNA reads TGTGCTAGTGGCTTGACAGACAGGGACGAGCAGTACTTC.

The gene calls are TRBV19 and TRBJ1-1; D remains ambiguous. The CDR3 contains 13 residues. V lost 7 bases and J lost 3, with 12 bases in between. CDR1 is LNHDA and CDR2 is SQIVND in the germline V gene (reference sequence). The CDR3 DNA follows: TGTGCCAGTAAGACTAGCGCATACACTGAAGCTTTCTTT. It translates to CASKTSAYTEAFF.

The chain couples TRBV5-1 to TRBJ1-1, with 9 bases matching TRBD1. With 4 bases clipped from V and 0 bases from J, the junction kept 7 bases outside the gene matches. The germline CDR1 and CDR2 sequences are SGHRS and YFSETQ. The CDR3 contains 16 residues. As DNA, the CDR3 is TGCGCCAGCAGCCCCGGGACAGGGTTTTTGAACACTGAAGCTTTCTTT. Translated: CASSPGTGFLNTEAFF.

This clone was seen a single time. The CDR3 nucleotides are TGTGCCAGCACGGTCGGGGGTGGCTACACCTTC. It encodes CASTVGGGYTF. The chain combines TRBV12-3 or TRBV12-4 with TRBJ1-2, with a weak D call TRBD1 (5 bases). The V end was cut by 7 bases, the J end by 7 bases, with 10 bases between. The CDR3 is 11 amino acids.

The chain carries TRBV19 and TRBJ2-7; tentative D call: TRBD2 (6 bases). The V gene's germline CDR1 is LNHDA and CDR2 SQIVND (reference sequence). This CDR3 has 13 residues. The V end was cut by 4 bases, the J end by 3 bases, with 10 bases between. CDR3 sequence (DNA): TGTGCCAGTAGTAACGCGGGGAACTACGAGCAGTACTTC. Translation gives CASSNAGNYEQYF.

This clone was detected only a few times. This sequence joins TRBV27 and TRBJ1-1, with TRBD1 matching over 10 bases. The germline CDR1 and CDR2 sequences are MNHEY and SMNVEV (reference sequence). The CDR3 spans 19 residues. The ends lost 6 bases at V and 2 bases at J; junction bases unmatched: 18. This CDR3 reads CASSYRQGAEWRQNTEAFF. For the CDR3, the DNA is TGTGCCAGCAGCTATCGACAGGGGGCTGAATGGCGGCAAAACACTGAAGCTTTCTTT.

This chain links TRBV2 with TRBJ2-1, with 13 bases fitting TRBD2. The CDR3 loop spans 17 amino acids. Germline V lookup: CDR1 SNHLY, CDR2 FYNNEI. V was pared by 6 bases and J by 0 bases, with 5 bases of the junction left unmatched. CDR3 in DNA: TGTGCCAGCAGGGGGACTAGCGGGGCCACCTCCTACAATGAGCAGTTCTTC. Encoded protein: CASRGTSGATSYNEQFF.

V and J are TRBV28 and TRBJ1-6, with 9 bases that match TRBD1. The CDR3 consists of 17 residues. Germline V CDR1 and CDR2: MDHEN, SYDVKM. Trimming at V came to 2 bases and at J to 7 bases, leaving 9 bases not matched to a gene. This CDR3 is CASSLGGGQGQNSPLHF. The CDR3, as DNA: TGTGCCAGCAGTTTAGGCGGGGGACAGGGACAGAATTCACCCCTCCACTTT.

As DNA, the CDR3 is TGTGCCACCAGTGACCCCGGGGGGACGGGTGGCTACACCTTC. This gives the protein CATSDPGGTGGYTF. This rearrangement joins TRBV24-1 to TRBJ1-2; a possible D gene is TRBD1 (5 bases). From germline, CDR1 is KGHDR and CDR2 SFDVKD. The length of the CDR3 is 14 residues. The V gene lost 4 bases and the J gene lost 7 bases, with 15 bases spanning the gap.

The CDR3 reads CASSESLGSYYGYTF. The CDR3 region has the DNA TGTGCCAGCAGTGAAAGCCTGGGCAGCTACTATGGCTACACCTTC. The chain uses TRBV2 and TRBJ1-2; D gene uncertain. The CDR3 consists of 15 residues. Trimming left V 2 bases short and J 3 bases short, with 13 bases between. In germline, CDR1 is SNHLY, CDR2 FYNNEI.

This clone occurred once. The gene calls are TRBV2 and TRBJ1-3; possibly TRBD1 for D (5 bases). This CDR3 has 16 amino acids. Trimming removed 2 bases at V and 3 bases at J, with 14 bases between. The V gene's germline CDR1 is SNHLY and CDR2 FYNNEI. The CDR3 region has the DNA TGTGCCAGCAGTGAAACGGGGGGTTGGGGTGGAAACACCATATATTTT. Translation gives CASSETGGWGGNTIYF.

The V and J genes are TRBV3-1 (or the pseudogene TRBV3-2) and TRBJ1-1, with TRBD1 matching over 7 bases. This CDR3 spans 14 amino acids. Germline-derived CDR1 and CDR2 are LGHDT and YNNKEL (reference sequence). V trimming: 4 bases; J trimming: 3 bases; junction bases outside the gene matches: 5. CDR3 amino acids: CASSPIGQDTEAFF. Here the CDR3 DNA reads TGTGCCAGCAGCCCTATCGGACAGGACACTGAAGCTTTCTTT.

The gene calls are TRBV7-8 and TRBJ1-3, with a weak D call TRBD1 (6 bases). The CDR3 has 16 residues. Germline CDR1 SGHVS, CDR2 FQNEAQ. Trimming took 4 bases from V and 4 from J, leaving 17 bases between them. This chain's CDR3 is CASSSQGTLIGNTIYF. The CDR3 DNA is TGTGCCAGCAGCTCACAGGGTACTCTTATCGGAAACACCATATATTTT.